The rows below give T cell receptor beta chains drawn from one sample of a study of CD8+ T cells in alopecia areata. Here immunoSEQ multiplex PCR was the method, and the copy in TCRdb shows in-frame clones only, minus some. Here the sample spans under 250,000 clones, roughly three fifths being singletons. The sample was CD8+ T cells sorted from blood. Receptors were obtained from a human donor in good health. Both conserved end residues are part of each CDR3. The D gene is left open where the match is weak. A clone size is listed for some rows: how often the clone was seen (once, few, many), or a class if it is expanded.

>TRBV28|TRBD2|16|few|TRBJ2-3
TGTGCCAGCAGGCCGCTCCAGCGGGGGGAGGGAGATACGCAGTATTTT
CASRPLQRGEGDTQYF
>TRBV5-6|.|15|.|TRBJ1-2
TGTGCCAGCAGCCTCGAGCGGGATTCTAACTATGGCTACACCTTC
CASSLERDSNYGYTF
>TRBV30|.|11|.|TRBJ2-1
TGTGCCTGGACGGACGGAAATGAGCAGTTCTTC
CAWTDGNEQFF
>TRBV13|.|13|.|TRBJ2-1
TGTGCCAGCAGCTTAAATCCAGGGGATGAGCAGTTCTTC
CASSLNPGDEQFF
>TRBV23-1|.|13|few|TRBJ1-5
TGCGCCAGCAGTCAAACCACGGTGAAGCCCCAGCATTTT
CASSQTTVKPQHF
>TRBV29-1|TRBD2|17|.|TRBJ2-1
TGCAGCGTCCCCCCAGGGACTATCTCACGCCCTTACAATGAGCAGTTCTTC
CSVPPGTISRPYNEQFF
>TRBV29-1|.|14|.|TRBJ2-2
TGCAGCGTTCCTGCAGCGCTGAACACCGGGGAGCTGTTTTTT
CSVPAALNTGELFF
>TRBV7-3|.|15|.|TRBJ1-1
TGTGCCAGCAGCTTACGTGGGGGAATGAACACTGAAGCTTTCTTT
CASSLRGGMNTEAFF
>TRBV7-9|.|12|.|TRBJ1-1
TGTGCCAGCAGCTTAGGTAGTACTGAAGCTTTCTTT
CASSLGSTEAFF
>TRBV7-2|TRBD1|15|.|TRBJ2-3
TGTGCCAGCAGCCCACGGGACAGTCGCACAGATACGCAGTATTTT
CASSPRDSRTDTQYF
>TRBV29-1|TRBD1|10|few|TRBJ2-3
TGCAGCGTTTGGACAGGGGATCTGTATTTT
CSVWTGDLYF
>TRBV6-5|.|16|few|TRBJ2-5
TGTGCCAGCAGTTACGGGGAGAGGGGTGTTCGTGAGACCCAGTACTTC
CASSYGERGVRETQYF
>TRBV30|.|14|.|TRBJ2-3
TGTGCCTGGAGCTTGGGTGGAGGCGCAGATACGCAGTATTTT
CAWSLGGGADTQYF
>TRBV4-1|.|13|.|TRBJ1-2
TGCGCCAGCAGCCAAGAGGTGGACTATGGCTACACCTTC
CASSQEVDYGYTF
>TRBV27|TRBD1|13|.|TRBJ1-2
TGTGCCAGCAGTATGGGACAGGGGGGTGGCTACACCTTC
CASSMGQGGGYTF
>TRBV7-8|.|16|.|TRBJ1-1
TGTGCCAGCAGCTCTAGGACAGACCTACGTTACACTGAAGCTTTCTTT
CASSSRTDLRYTEAFF
>TRBV2|.|15|.|TRBJ1-6
TGTGCCAGCGGGCGGTCGAGGGACTATAATTCACCCCTCCACTTT
CASGRSRDYNSPLHF
>TRBV29-1|.|15|.|TRBJ2-1
TGCAGCGTTGAGGGGTCCCCGAGCTCCTACAATGAGCAGTTCTTC
CSVEGSPSSYNEQFF
>TRBV27|.|14|.|TRBJ2-4
TGTGCCAGGCTAAATAGGGCGCCCAAAAACATTCAGTACTTC
CARLNRAPKNIQYF
>TRBV30|.|12|.|TRBJ1-1
TGTGCCTGGAGTGATTTGAACACTGAAGCTTTCTTT
CAWSDLNTEAFF
>TRBV5-1|.|14|.|TRBJ1-1
TGCGCCAGCAGCCTGGAAGGGGCTTACACTGAAGCTTTCTTT
CASSLEGAYTEAFF
>TRBV14|.|12|once|TRBJ1-5
TGTGCCAGCAGCCAGGGCAATCAGCCCCAGCATTTT
CASSQGNQPQHF
>TRBV27|.|17|.|TRBJ1-5
TGTGCCAGCAGTCGGGGGGGCGGACAGCACATAAATCAGCCCCAGCATTTT
CASSRGGGQHINQPQHF
>TRBV5-6|TRBD1|15|.|TRBJ1-1
TGTGCCAGCAGGGAAGGCAGGGGGTTGTTCACTGAAGCTTTCTTT
CASREGRGLFTEAFF
>TRBV5-6|TRBD1|14|.|TRBJ2-7
TGTGCCAGCAGCCATGGGACAGAGTCCTACGAGCAGTACTTC
CASSHGTESYEQYF
>TRBV29-1|.|12|.|TRBJ2-5
TGCAGCGTGACAGAGTACCAAGAGACCCAGTACTTC
CSVTEYQETQYF
>TRBV10-3|TRBD2|18|.|TRBJ2-3
TGTGCCATCAGTGACCCCAACCTTTCGACTAGCGGCACAGATACGCAGTATTTT
CAISDPNLSTSGTDTQYF
>TRBV6-5|.|12|once|TRBJ2-2
TGTGCCAGCAGTTACTCAGGCGGGGAGCTGTTTTTT
CASSYSGGELFF
>TRBV5-6|.|11|.|TRBJ2-1
TGTGCCAGCAGCGACAGCCCTGTCCAGTTCTTC
CASSDSPVQFF
>TRBV29-1|.|14|.|TRBJ1-3
TGCAGCGTACTAACACAGAACTCTGGAAACACCATATATTTT
CSVLTQNSGNTIYF
>TRBV15|.|14|few|TRBJ2-3
TGTGCCACCAGCAGAGTCTCTAGCGCGGATACGCAGTATTTT
CATSRVSSADTQYF